This TCR beta chain was sequenced during a study of T cells in localized non-small cell lung cancer. General observations from the study: Of the top 100 tumor clones, median 57 were in adjacent lung, approximately 29 among its top 100. Sequencing was limited to one tumor region, leaving the possibility of heterogeneity open.

Regarding this clone: The antigen is not known.

With V trimmed by 4 bases and J by 0 bases, 10 bases remained unmatched. Germline assignment: CDR1 SGHTS and CDR2 YDEGEE. This CDR3 spans 17 amino acids. TCRdb keeps only in-frame clones here, not all; method: immunoSEQ multiplex PCR. The data contain roughly 39,000 clones, 70% to 80% of them singletons. The rearrangement uses TRBV5-8 and TRBJ1-5; 7 bases fit TRBD1. The clonotype originates from a woman aged 35 to 70 with stage II squamous cell lung carcinoma. The source was PBMCs, collected before any cancer treatment. The CDR3 DNA sequence: TGTGCCAGCAGCCTAGGGACAGATTATTATAGCAATCAGCCCCAGCATTTT. Encoded protein: CASSLGTDYYSNQPQHF.